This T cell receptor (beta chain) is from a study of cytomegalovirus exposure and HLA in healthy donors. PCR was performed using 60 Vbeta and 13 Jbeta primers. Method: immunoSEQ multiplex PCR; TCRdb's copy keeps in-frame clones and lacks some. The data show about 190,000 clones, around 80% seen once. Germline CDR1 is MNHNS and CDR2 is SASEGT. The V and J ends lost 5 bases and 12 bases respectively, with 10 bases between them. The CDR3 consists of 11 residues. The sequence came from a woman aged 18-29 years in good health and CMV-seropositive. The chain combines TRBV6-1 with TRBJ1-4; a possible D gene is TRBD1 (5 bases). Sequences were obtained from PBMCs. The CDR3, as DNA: TGTGCCAGCAGTCGTCCGGGGGAACTGTTTTTT. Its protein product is CASSRPGELFF.